The rows below give T cell receptor beta chains drawn from one sample of a study of cytomegalovirus exposure and HLA in healthy donors. The table came from immunoSEQ multiplex PCR; TCRdb's copy has only in-frame clones and leaves some out. The table shows around 180,000 clones, with around 80% occurring only once. Sequencing used PBMCs. The receptors here all came from a middle-aged woman in good health and CMV-seronegative. Each CDR3 is given with its conserved first and last residue. Each record gives: V gene, clone size, D gene, J gene, CDR3 DNA, CDR3 protein. A D gene is named only where the DNA matches it firmly. Where a row states a size, it is once, few, many or the class of an expanded clone; other rows omit it.

v_gene: TRBV2; abundance: .; d_gene: TRBD2; j_gene: TRBJ2-1; CDR3nt: TGTGCCAGCTTGATGACAGCGGGGGAGCAGTTCTTC; CDR3aa: CASLMTAGEQFF
v_gene: TRBV6-1; abundance: .; d_gene: TRBD1; j_gene: TRBJ2-5; CDR3nt: TGTGCCAGCAGTGAAGCGGGACAGCTCCGGGGCGAGAACCAGTACTTC; CDR3aa: CASSEAGQLRGENQYF
v_gene: TRBV7-9; abundance: .; d_gene: TRBD2; j_gene: TRBJ2-1; CDR3nt: TGTGCCAGCAGCCGATACGGGGGGTCTAGCGGGTACAATGAGCAGTTCTTC; CDR3aa: CASSRYGGSSGYNEQFF
v_gene: TRBV7-2; abundance: .; d_gene: .; j_gene: TRBJ1-1; CDR3nt: TGTGCCAGCAGCTTCTCCGGGGGTCGCACTGAAGCTTTCTTT; CDR3aa: CASSFSGGRTEAFF
v_gene: TRBV28; abundance: .; d_gene: TRBD1; j_gene: TRBJ1-2; CDR3nt: TGTGCCAGCAGTGGCAGGGGGCGGGGCTACACCTTC; CDR3aa: CASSGRGRGYTF
v_gene: TRBV12-5; abundance: once; d_gene: .; j_gene: TRBJ2-1; CDR3nt: TGTGCTAGTGGTCCCGCGGGGAGCTCCTACAATGAGCAGTTCTTC; CDR3aa: CASGPAGSSYNEQFF
v_gene: TRBV7-2; abundance: .; d_gene: TRBD2; j_gene: TRBJ2-7; CDR3nt: TGTGCCAGCCGACTAAGTACGGGGGGTTCCTACGAGCAGTACTTC; CDR3aa: CASRLSTGGSYEQYF
v_gene: TRBV29-1; abundance: .; d_gene: TRBD1; j_gene: TRBJ1-2; CDR3nt: TGCAGCGTTGAACGAGGGACAGGGGTCTATGGCTACACCTTC; CDR3aa: CSVERGTGVYGYTF
v_gene: TRBV30; abundance: .; d_gene: .; j_gene: TRBJ1-5; CDR3nt: TGTGCCTGGAGTAGAGGAACAGGGAGCAATCAGCCCCAGCATTTT; CDR3aa: CAWSRGTGSNQPQHF
v_gene: TRBV7-8; abundance: .; d_gene: .; j_gene: TRBJ1-5; CDR3nt: TGTGCCAGCAGCCAGTCTGAACAGAGCAATCAGCCCCAGCATTTT; CDR3aa: CASSQSEQSNQPQHF
v_gene: TRBV5-5; abundance: .; d_gene: .; j_gene: TRBJ1-2; CDR3nt: TGTGCCAGCAGCCCCGGGACACTGGGGGATGGCTACACCTTC; CDR3aa: CASSPGTLGDGYTF
v_gene: TRBV2; abundance: .; d_gene: TRBD2; j_gene: TRBJ2-5; CDR3nt: TGTGCCAGCGAATCAAGGTGGGAGGGACCTAACCAAGGGCAGGAGACCCAGTACTTC; CDR3aa: CASESRWEGPNQGQETQYF
v_gene: TRBV19; abundance: .; d_gene: .; j_gene: TRBJ1-5; CDR3nt: TGTGCCAGTAGTAGCCCGGGGGGAGGAAATCAGCCCCAGCATTTT; CDR3aa: CASSSPGGGNQPQHF
v_gene: TRBV5-4; abundance: .; d_gene: .; j_gene: TRBJ2-3; CDR3nt: TGTGCCAGCAGCTTGGGGGGGCCAGATACGCAGTATTTT; CDR3aa: CASSLGGPDTQYF
v_gene: TRBV25-1; abundance: .; d_gene: TRBD1; j_gene: TRBJ2-2; CDR3nt: TGTGCCAGCGGCGGACAGGGGTACACCGGGGAGCTGTTTTTT; CDR3aa: CASGGQGYTGELFF
v_gene: TRBV10-3; abundance: .; d_gene: .; j_gene: TRBJ1-2; CDR3nt: TGTGCCATCAGTGAGTCGAATTCGCGGCAGGGAGGTGGCTACACCTTC; CDR3aa: CAISESNSRQGGGYTF
v_gene: TRBV11-3; abundance: once; d_gene: .; j_gene: TRBJ2-1; CDR3nt: TGTGCCAGCAGCTTAGCTAGCGACGGCATCAATGAGCAGTTCTTC; CDR3aa: CASSLASDGINEQFF
v_gene: TRBV5-1; abundance: .; d_gene: .; j_gene: TRBJ1-5; CDR3nt: TGCGCCAGCAGCTTGACGGGACGGGGGGAGAATCAGCCCCAGCATTTT; CDR3aa: CASSLTGRGENQPQHF
v_gene: TRBV5-5; abundance: .; d_gene: .; j_gene: TRBJ1-5; CDR3nt: TGTGCCAGCAGCCTGTCCTATAGCAATCAGCCCCAGCATTTT; CDR3aa: CASSLSYSNQPQHF
v_gene: TRBV7-8; abundance: .; d_gene: .; j_gene: TRBJ2-7; CDR3nt: TGTGCCAGCAGCTTAGCAGGGGACGAGCAGTACTTC; CDR3aa: CASSLAGDEQYF
v_gene: TRBV6-5; abundance: .; d_gene: TRBD1; j_gene: TRBJ1-5; CDR3nt: TGTGCCAGCAGTCAGGGGGCTGGGCAGCCCCAGCATTTT; CDR3aa: CASSQGAGQPQHF
v_gene: TRBV5-6; abundance: .; d_gene: .; j_gene: TRBJ2-2; CDR3nt: TGTGCCAGCAGCGTGGTACAGGGCTCGTACACCGGGGAGCTGTTTTTT; CDR3aa: CASSVVQGSYTGELFF
v_gene: TRBV11-3; abundance: .; d_gene: .; j_gene: TRBJ2-7; CDR3nt: TGTGCCAGCAGCTCGGCGGTAGCGCCGTACGAGCAGTACTTC; CDR3aa: CASSSAVAPYEQYF
v_gene: TRBV11-2; abundance: .; d_gene: TRBD2; j_gene: TRBJ2-2; CDR3nt: TGTGCCAGCAGACCCCAAGCGGGAGCGAACACCGGGGAGCTGTTTTTT; CDR3aa: CASRPQAGANTGELFF
v_gene: TRBV19; abundance: .; d_gene: TRBD1; j_gene: TRBJ1-4; CDR3nt: TGTGCCAGTAGTATTCCGACAGGGGCGGGTGAAAAACTGTTTTTT; CDR3aa: CASSIPTGAGEKLFF
v_gene: TRBV30; abundance: few; d_gene: TRBD1; j_gene: TRBJ2-7; CDR3nt: TGTGCCTGGGTATTGGCGGGACAGGGGCGTCGGGAGCAGTACTTC; CDR3aa: CAWVLAGQGRREQYF
v_gene: TRBV7-8; abundance: .; d_gene: TRBD2; j_gene: TRBJ2-1; CDR3nt: TGTGCCAGCAGCTCGGCTAGCGGCTATCCCTACAATGAGCAGTTCTTC; CDR3aa: CASSSASGYPYNEQFF
v_gene: TRBV5-6; abundance: .; d_gene: .; j_gene: TRBJ2-1; CDR3nt: TGTGCCAGCAGCTTGGGTAACGGTCGGTCCAATGAGCAGTTCTTC; CDR3aa: CASSLGNGRSNEQFF
v_gene: TRBV30; abundance: .; d_gene: .; j_gene: TRBJ1-3; CDR3nt: TGTGCCTGGAGTGGACTGGAAGGCGTTGGAAACACCATATATTTT; CDR3aa: CAWSGLEGVGNTIYF
v_gene: TRBV9; abundance: .; d_gene: .; j_gene: TRBJ1-2; CDR3nt: TGTGCCAGCAGCTCCATCCCTTCAGGGTCCTATGGCTACACCTTC; CDR3aa: CASSSIPSGSYGYTF
v_gene: TRBV30; abundance: .; d_gene: TRBD2; j_gene: TRBJ2-7; CDR3nt: TGTGCCTGGACTGGGACTAGCGACTACTACGAGCAGTACTTC; CDR3aa: CAWTGTSDYYEQYF
v_gene: TRBV7-9; abundance: .; d_gene: TRBD2; j_gene: TRBJ2-1; CDR3nt: TGTTCCAGCAGCTGGTGGACTAGCGGGGGGAGAAGGAATGAGCAGTTCTTC; CDR3aa: CSSSWWTSGGRRNEQFF
v_gene: TRBV2; abundance: .; d_gene: TRBD1; j_gene: TRBJ1-5; CDR3nt: TGTGCCAGCAGTGAGGCCAGGGGGCAGGGTCAGCCCCAGCATTTT; CDR3aa: CASSEARGQGQPQHF
v_gene: TRBV29-1; abundance: .; d_gene: TRBD1; j_gene: TRBJ1-3; CDR3nt: TGCAGCGTCTCTACCGGGACAGCCAAAAGAAACACCATATATTTT; CDR3aa: CSVSTGTAKRNTIYF
v_gene: TRBV15; abundance: .; d_gene: TRBD2; j_gene: TRBJ2-1; CDR3nt: TGTGCCACCAGCAGCAGGACTAGCGGGAGCTCCTACAATGAGCAGTTCTTC; CDR3aa: CATSSRTSGSSYNEQFF
v_gene: TRBV6-6; abundance: .; d_gene: TRBD2; j_gene: TRBJ2-7; CDR3nt: TGTGCCAGCAGTTCCGGGACTAGGACCTACGAGCAGTACTTC; CDR3aa: CASSSGTRTYEQYF
v_gene: TRBV7-8; abundance: .; d_gene: .; j_gene: TRBJ1-1; CDR3nt: TGTGCCAGCAGCCCATCTATGAACACTGAAGCTTTCTTT; CDR3aa: CASSPSMNTEAFF
v_gene: TRBV11-1; abundance: .; d_gene: TRBD2; j_gene: TRBJ2-1; CDR3nt: TGTGCCAGCAGCTCGGGACTAGCGGGAGGGCCCGATGAGCAGTTCTTC; CDR3aa: CASSSGLAGGPDEQFF
v_gene: TRBV19; abundance: few; d_gene: TRBD1; j_gene: TRBJ1-5; CDR3nt: TGTGCCAGCACCGACAGGGTGGGCAATCAGCCCCAGCATTTT; CDR3aa: CASTDRVGNQPQHF
v_gene: TRBV7-9; abundance: .; d_gene: TRBD2; j_gene: TRBJ2-1; CDR3nt: TGTGCCAGCAGCTCTAGGACTAGCGGGAGTAATGAGCAGTTCTTC; CDR3aa: CASSSRTSGSNEQFF
v_gene: TRBV4-1; abundance: .; d_gene: .; j_gene: TRBJ1-5; CDR3nt: TGCGCCAGCAGCCAGAGACTTCTTCAGCCCCAGCATTTT; CDR3aa: CASSQRLLQPQHF
v_gene: TRBV6-6; abundance: .; d_gene: TRBD1; j_gene: TRBJ1-1; CDR3nt: TGTGCCAGCAGTTTTCTGGGACAGCAGAACACTGAAGCTTTCTTT; CDR3aa: CASSFLGQQNTEAFF
v_gene: TRBV27; abundance: few; d_gene: .; j_gene: TRBJ2-1; CDR3nt: TGTGCCAGCAGTTTAGCGGACTCTTCGGACAATGAGCAGTTCTTC; CDR3aa: CASSLADSSDNEQFF
v_gene: TRBV7-9; abundance: .; d_gene: TRBD1; j_gene: TRBJ1-1; CDR3nt: TGTTCCAGCAGCCGTTACTGGGACAGCCCAAACACTGAAGCTTTCTTT; CDR3aa: CSSSRYWDSPNTEAFF
v_gene: TRBV5-1; abundance: .; d_gene: .; j_gene: TRBJ2-2; CDR3nt: TGCGCCAGCAGCTTGGGACAGGCAGGGGCCGGGGAGCTGTTTTTT; CDR3aa: CASSLGQAGAGELFF
v_gene: TRBV9; abundance: .; d_gene: TRBD1; j_gene: TRBJ1-3; CDR3nt: TGTGCCAGCAGCGTTCAGACAGGGCGCAGCGCTGGAAACACCATATATTTT; CDR3aa: CASSVQTGRSAGNTIYF
v_gene: TRBV28; abundance: .; d_gene: .; j_gene: TRBJ1-2; CDR3nt: TGTGCCAGCACGGGGGGGAGTCAATATGGCTACACCTTC; CDR3aa: CASTGGSQYGYTF
v_gene: TRBV7-2; abundance: few; d_gene: .; j_gene: TRBJ2-7; CDR3nt: TGTGCCAGCAGCTTAGGGGGACTCAACGAGCAGTACTTC; CDR3aa: CASSLGGLNEQYF
v_gene: TRBV9; abundance: .; d_gene: TRBD1; j_gene: TRBJ1-2; CDR3nt: TGTGCCAGCAGCGGCCCAGGGGGGGGCTACACCTTC; CDR3aa: CASSGPGGGYTF
v_gene: TRBV30; abundance: .; d_gene: .; j_gene: TRBJ2-1; CDR3nt: TGTGCCTGGTCTAGGCCGGCCTCCTACAATGAGCAGTTCTTC; CDR3aa: CAWSRPASYNEQFF
v_gene: TRBV6-1; abundance: .; d_gene: TRBD1; j_gene: TRBJ1-1; CDR3nt: TGTGCCAGCAGTGGACAGGGGACAGGCACTGAAGCTTTCTTT; CDR3aa: CASSGQGTGTEAFF
v_gene: TRBV19; abundance: .; d_gene: .; j_gene: TRBJ2-6; CDR3nt: TGTGCCAGTAGTATGCTGGCAGGGTCTAGTGGGGCCAACGTCCTGACTTTC; CDR3aa: CASSMLAGSSGANVLTF
v_gene: TRBV4-1; abundance: .; d_gene: .; j_gene: TRBJ2-5; CDR3nt: TGCGCCAGCAGCCAAGTTGAGGAGACCCAGTACTTC; CDR3aa: CASSQVEETQYF
v_gene: TRBV7-2; abundance: .; d_gene: TRBD2; j_gene: TRBJ2-3; CDR3nt: TGTGCCAGCAACTTACAACTAGCGGGAGAGGTGGGTTCAGATACGCAGTATTTT; CDR3aa: CASNLQLAGEVGSDTQYF
v_gene: TRBV7-2; abundance: .; d_gene: TRBD2; j_gene: TRBJ2-1; CDR3nt: TGTGCCAGCAGCACTACTAGCGGGCCGTACAATGAGCAGTTCTTC; CDR3aa: CASSTTSGPYNEQFF
v_gene: TRBV5-1; abundance: .; d_gene: .; j_gene: TRBJ1-1; CDR3nt: TGCGCCAGCAGCTTGGCCGGAGCGGAAAAAGCTTTCTTT; CDR3aa: CASSLAGAEKAFF
v_gene: TRBV7-9; abundance: .; d_gene: .; j_gene: TRBJ2-1; CDR3nt: TGTGCCAGCAGCTGGCGACTGCTAGGGGGTGAGCAGTTCTTC; CDR3aa: CASSWRLLGGEQFF
v_gene: TRBV30; abundance: .; d_gene: .; j_gene: TRBJ1-2; CDR3nt: TGTGCCTGGAGCAGGGAGGCAGGGATAAACTATGGCTACACCTTC; CDR3aa: CAWSREAGINYGYTF
v_gene: TRBV6-1; abundance: .; d_gene: .; j_gene: TRBJ2-5; CDR3nt: TGTGCCAGCAGTGGAATGGGCAGTGTGAGTCAGACCCAGTACTTC; CDR3aa: CASSGMGSVSQTQYF